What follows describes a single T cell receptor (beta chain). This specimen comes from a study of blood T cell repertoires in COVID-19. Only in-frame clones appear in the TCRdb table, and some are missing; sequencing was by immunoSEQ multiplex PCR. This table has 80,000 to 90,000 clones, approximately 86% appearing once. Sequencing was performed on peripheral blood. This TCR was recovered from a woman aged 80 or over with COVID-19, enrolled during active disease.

CDR3 nucleotides: TGCGCCAGCAGTCCCAGGCGCCAAGTATACGCCGGGGAGCTGTTTTTT. It translates to CASSPRRQVYAGELFF. The V gene is TRBV23-1, the J gene TRBJ2-2; D call uncertain. TRBV23-1 is an ORF, with its function uncertain. V lost 4 bases to trimming and J lost 6 bases, with 18 bases between them. This CDR3 comprises 16 residues.